This T cell receptor (beta chain) derives from a study of blood T cell repertoires in COVID-19. Libraries were prepared by immunoSEQ multiplex PCR; TCRdb keeps only in-frame clonotypes and omits some of them. This sample has a few hundred thousand clones, with around 80% found just once. Residents of about two dozen US areas, aged about 18 to 95 years, made up the participants. V lost 5 bases and J lost 4; bases outside the gene matches: 7. Germline values: CDR1 SGDLS, CDR2 YYNGEE. This CDR3 spans 16 amino acids. V gene TRBV9 combines with J gene TRBJ2-2; 11 bases agree with TRBD2. Source material: PBMCs or T cells enriched from blood (not recorded which). This sequence originates from a man aged 25 to 40 with acute COVID-19. CDR3 sequence (DNA): TGTGCCAGCAGGTTCAGTGGACTAGCGGGCACCGGGGAGCTGTTTTTT. Translation: CASRFSGLAGTGELFF.